Sequencing of this TCR beta chain was carried out in a study of blood T cell repertoires in COVID-19 (dated by TCRdb to 2019 to 2021). Regarding the study in general: The collaborator samples originated in the United States, Italy and Spain and spanned the acute and convalescent phases of COVID-19. The material from the prospective study consisted of cDNA or gDNA derived from T cells, B-cell-depleted T cells, or PBMCs. Nearly every sample came with metadata listing a de-identified subject ID, COVID-19 status, age in years and sex. HLA class I and class II types, where available, came from metadata supplied by the sample provider rather than from assay-based typing. Deeply sampled blood TCRbeta repertoires from subjects exposed to, actively infected with, or recovered from COVID-19 were included in the dataset. The samples were drawn from the first 160 participants of the ongoing ImmuneRACE study and from 1,254 subjects provided by 6 global collaborators. The repertoires were released in a freely available public database intended as a resource for research on the immune response to SARS-CoV-2. Paper-wide results and their limitations: The quantity of clinical and demographic metadata differed by source and by participant and was supplied without curation.

The germline V gene (reference sequence) supplies CDR1 MNHNY and CDR2 SVGAGI. Counted from cysteine to phenylalanine, this CDR3 has 12 amino acids. Only the CDR3 portion is preserved as DNA: 36 bases, with reading frame beginning at the first base. V is shortened by 1 base, J by 7 bases, and the region joining them spans 7 bases. TCRbeta CDR3 regions were amplified from genomic DNA by means of the immunoSEQ Assay, a bias-controlled multiplex PCR. Per the original workflow: The number of nucleated cells in each sample was estimated by amplification of reference gene primers within the assay. To quantify the absolute abundance of each unique TCRbeta CDR3 rearrangement, sequence reads were collapsed and filtered. For each sample, productive Simpson clonality was calculated as the square root of Simpson's diversity index over productive rearrangements. This is the immuneACCESS table as TCRdb keeps it, with only in-frame sequences that have V and J called. A part of the clones is gone; compared with another copy, unresolved V genes explain less than half, and the rest is unexplained. The DNA was the basis for D and trimming; V, J and clone size are from that table. This sample has fewer than 55,000 clones in its table, and 55% to 70% of those were observed once. The biggest ten clones account for roughly 8.8% of the sample.

This clone came up a few times. Its antigen target is currently unknown. The sample holds no much larger clone one base away, and base qualities are not on file. This sample also contains other DNA sequences that code for the same CDR3. Each collaborating institution followed its own protocols to collect whole blood in K2EDTA tubes. For TCRbeta analysis, collaborator samples were shipped as frozen whole blood, as isolated PBMCs, or as DNA extracted from either sample type. Recombination connected TRBV6-6 to TRBJ1-1; D gene: possibly TRBD1, on 5 matching bases. Sequenced material: peripheral blood. This clonotype was obtained from a woman aged 70-85 years with acute or convalescent COVID-19. The CDR3 reads as follows: CASSYLGDEAFF. The sequence in DNA is TGTGCCAGCAGTTACTTAGGGGATGAAGCTTTCTTT.